A single sample gave rise to the 31 T cell receptor beta chains below, sequenced in a study of blood T cell repertoires in COVID-19. This table comes from immunoSEQ multiplex PCR, and its TCRdb copy is limited to in-frame clones, with some not included. The sample has approximately 300,000 clones; 75% to 90% are singletons. Sample: peripheral blood. Source of these receptors: a young man with acute or convalescent COVID-19.

This chain links TRBV2 with TRBJ1-5, with 8 bases matching TRBD1. The V gene's germline CDR1 is SNHLY and CDR2 FYNNEI. Trimming at V came to 6 bases and at J to 2 bases, leaving 6 bases not matched to a gene. The CDR3 spans 15 residues. CDR3 DNA: TGTGCCAGCAGGGGACAGGTCTGGGGCAATCAGCCCCAGCATTTT. Amino acids: CASRGQVWGNQPQHF.

The chain links TRBV4-2 to TRBJ2-7; 10 positions match TRBD2. The CDR3 consists of 14 residues. Germline V gives CDR1 LGHNA, CDR2 YNFKEQ. V was clipped by 8 bases and J by 2 bases; unmatched bases: 6. CDR3 coding DNA: TGTGCCAGCCGGGGAACTAGCGGGGCCTACGAGCAGTACTTC. Translation gives CASRGTSGAYEQYF.

The J gene is TRBJ2-4, the V gene TRBV4-1; TRBD2 matches at 7 bases. CDR3 length equals 17 residues. Germline lookup yields CDR1 MGHRA and CDR2 YSYEKL. V gave up 4 bases and J gave up 3 bases; unmatched junction bases: 12. The CDR3 DNA sequence: TGCGCCAGCAGCCCAACGTGGCGGGAGTTAGGCAAAAACATTCAGTACTTC. Amino acids: CASSPTWRELGKNIQYF.

V usage is TRBV29-1 and J usage is TRBJ2-2, with TRBD1 matching 7 bases. The CDR3 sequence is 14 residues long. V lost 5 bases and J lost 4; bases outside the gene matches: 7. Germline loops: CDR1 SQVTM, CDR2 ANQGSEA. The CDR3 region is CSVTTGAVTGELFF. CDR3 nucleotide sequence: TGCAGCGTTACAACAGGGGCGGTCACCGGGGAGCTGTTTTTT.

The chain recombines TRBV7-9 with TRBJ2-4; TRBD2 matches at 14 bases. Germline V gene data show CDR1 as SEHNR and CDR2 as FQNEAQ (reference sequence). Unmatched junction bases numbered 5, after V lost 0 bases and J lost 7 bases. This CDR3 comprises 17 residues. CDR3 region: CASSLAGLAGGGNIQYF. CDR3 sequence (DNA): TGTGCCAGCAGCTTAGCTGGACTAGCGGGAGGTGGCAACATTCAGTACTTC.

The chain couples TRBV5-8 to TRBJ2-6; 7 bases match TRBD1. Germline loops: CDR1 SGHTS, CDR2 YDEGEE. The CDR3 is 17 residues long. V lost 6 bases to trimming and J lost 1 base; unmatched junction nucleotides: 10. The CDR3 protein is CASNPGQTFSGANVLTF. In DNA, the CDR3 is TGTGCCAGCAATCCGGGACAGACTTTTTCTGGGGCCAACGTCCTGACTTTC.

CDR3: CASSQDRVTLHF. CDR3 DNA: TGCGCCAGCAGCCAAGATCGCGTCACCCTCCACTTT. This chain links TRBV4-1 with TRBJ1-6; no clear D. The CDR3 contains 12 residues. V lost 0 bases, J lost 14 bases, and 8 bases lay in between. Germline loops: CDR1 MGHRA, CDR2 YSYEKL.

This sequence joins TRBV6-5 and TRBJ2-2; no clear D. The CDR3 is 13 amino acids. The V end was cut by 4 bases, the J end by 2 bases, with 5 bases between. CDR1 is MNHEY and CDR2 is SVGAGI in the germline V gene. CDR3 in DNA: TGTGCCAGCAGTTCCCCTAACACCGGGGAGCTGTTTTTT. Translation: CASSSPNTGELFF.

This chain connects TRBV9 to TRBJ2-7; 12 bases map to TRBD1. This CDR3 spans 15 amino acids. Germline assignment: CDR1 SGDLS and CDR2 YYNGEE. V was pared by 3 bases and J by 3 bases, with 4 bases of the junction left unmatched. CDR3 amino acids: CASSARDRGLYEQYF. The CDR3 coding sequence is TGTGCCAGCAGCGCAAGGGACAGGGGGCTCTACGAGCAGTACTTC.

A few counts support this clone. V and J are TRBV2 and TRBJ2-1; 10 positions match TRBD2. V lost 9 bases and J lost 7; bases outside the gene matches: 9. CDR3 length equals 14 residues. Germline CDR1 is SNHLY and CDR2 is FYNNEI. The CDR3 loop reads CASISGRRINEQFF. The CDR3 DNA reads as TGTGCCAGTATTAGCGGGAGGAGGATTAATGAGCAGTTCTTC.

J is TRBJ2-2 and V is TRBV6-5; 11 bases are a match to TRBD1. V shed 7 bases and J 1 base; nucleotides not matched to a gene: 2. The germline gives CDR1 MNHEY, CDR2 SVGAGI. The CDR3 covers 15 residues. In DNA, the CDR3 is TGTGCCAGCACGGGACAGGGGGTGAACACCGGGGAGCTGTTTTTT. It specifies CASTGQGVNTGELFF.

This chain joins TRBV9 and TRBJ2-1; D possibly corresponds to TRBD2 (7 bases). The CDR3 spans 15 residues. Germline assignment: CDR1 SGDLS and CDR2 YYNGEE. Trimming took 5 bases from V and 2 from J, leaving 14 bases between them. The DNA for the CDR3 is TGTGCCAGCAGACCTATGGGGGGGCCCTACAATGAGCAGTTCTTC. Its protein is CASRPMGGPYNEQFF.

This chain joins TRBV19 and TRBJ2-5, with 11 bases matching TRBD2. The ends lost 5 bases at V and 3 bases at J; junction bases unmatched: 11. Per germline, CDR1 LNHDA and CDR2 SQIVND (reference sequence). CDR3 length: 17 residues. CDR3 DNA sequence: TGTGCCAGTAGTGTGGTAGCGGGGGGGCAAAGTAAAGAGACCCAGTACTTC. Encoded protein: CASSVVAGGQSKETQYF.

The rearrangement uses TRBV18 and TRBJ1-1; possibly TRBD1 for D (5 bases). The V end lost 4 bases, the J end lost 3 bases, and 15 bases lay between the germline ends. CDR3 length equals 15 residues. The germline V gene has CDR1 KGHSH and CDR2 LQKENI. The DNA of the CDR3 is TGTGCCAGCTCACTCATCGGGGGATCAGACACTGAAGCTTTCTTT. Residues: CASSLIGGSDTEAFF.

The chain is built from TRBV6-4 and TRBJ2-3, with 7 bases lining up with TRBD1. Germline V gene lookup returns CDR1 MRHNA and CDR2 SNTAGT. This CDR3 region has 14 residues. J lost 2 bases, V lost 8 bases, and 7 bases had no gene match. For the CDR3, the DNA is TGTGCCAGCGGAACCGGGACAGACACAGATACGCAGTATTTT. It specifies CASGTGTDTDTQYF.

V is TRBV28 and J is TRBJ1-3, with a tentative D call TRBD1 (6 bases). Deletions cut 5 bases from V and 1 base from J, with 9 bases between. Looked up from germline, CDR1 is MDHEN and CDR2 is SYDVKM. This CDR3 contains 14 residues. The CDR3 loop is CASSQQGSGNTIYF. The CDR3 DNA sequence: TGTGCCAGCAGTCAACAGGGTTCTGGAAACACCATATATTTT.

With respect to this clone: The identical CDR3 is also encoded by other nucleotide sequences in the sample. The chain recombines TRBV19 with TRBJ1-1, with D possibly being TRBD1 (5 bases). Germline CDR1 and CDR2: LNHDA and SQIVND (reference sequence). The CDR3 length is 14 residues. V was clipped by 3 bases and J by 0 bases, with 8 bases between them. The CDR3 protein is CASSIGHLNTEAFF. The CDR3, as DNA: TGTGCCAGTAGTATTGGACACTTGAACACTGAAGCTTTCTTT.

V and J are TRBV9 and TRBJ1-6; D is ambiguous. CDR1 is SGDLS and CDR2 is YYNGEE in the germline V gene. Trimming took 0 bases from V and 5 from J, leaving 12 bases between them. The CDR3 contains 16 residues. CDR3 protein: CASSVGWALNNSPLHF. DNA for the CDR3: TGTGCCAGCAGCGTAGGATGGGCACTCAATAATTCACCCCTCCACTTT.

This sequence joins TRBV7-9 and TRBJ2-7, with TRBD1 identical over 7 bases. Germline V gene lookup returns CDR1 SEHNR and CDR2 FQNEAQ (reference sequence). V was clipped by 1 base and J by 2 bases; unmatched bases: 5. The CDR3 is made up of 15 amino acids. The CDR3: CASSLGGQQAYEQYF. For the CDR3, the DNA is TGTGCCAGCAGCTTAGGGGGACAGCAGGCCTACGAGCAGTACTTC.

The rearrangement joins TRBV9 to TRBJ1-3; 8 bases align to TRBD1. This CDR3 has 20 amino acids. Trimming at V came to 0 bases and at J to 1 base, leaving 15 bases not matched to a gene. From germline, CDR1 is SGDLS and CDR2 YYNGEE. This chain's CDR3 is CASSVAGVSTGEGSGNTIYF. The CDR3 DNA reads TGTGCCAGCAGCGTAGCGGGGGTTTCGACAGGGGAGGGGTCTGGAAACACCATATATTTT.

The J gene is TRBJ1-4, the V gene TRBV6-6; TRBD1 agrees at 9 bases. Trimming took 6 bases from V and 2 from J; bases not matched to a gene: 7. CDR3 length: 16 residues. The V gene's germline CDR1 is MNHNY and CDR2 SVGAGI (reference sequence). The CDR3 DNA sequence: TGTGCCAGCAGAGACGAAACAGGGGGCACTAATGAAAAACTGTTTTTT. It codes for CASRDETGGTNEKLFF.

J is TRBJ1-1 and V is TRBV10-2; 7 positions agree with TRBD1. CDR1 is WSHSY, CDR2 SAAADI, per germline. The CDR3 totals 15 residues. Germline trimming cut 5 bases from V and 0 bases from J; bases unmatched to any gene: 6. The CDR3 spells CASSWDRNLNTEAFF. The CDR3 DNA reads as TGCGCCAGCAGTTGGGACAGAAATTTGAACACTGAAGCTTTCTTT.

J is TRBJ1-5 and V is TRBV4-2; D gene ambiguous. The CDR3 contains 15 residues. V was trimmed by 4 bases and J by 0 bases, leaving 10 bases between them. Germline CDR1 and CDR2: LGHNA and YNFKEQ. The CDR3 region is CASSPGGSSNQPQHF. Written as DNA, the CDR3 is TGTGCCAGCAGCCCCGGCGGCAGTAGCAATCAGCCCCAGCATTTT.

The gene calls are TRBV7-9 and TRBJ1-6; D remains ambiguous. The CDR3 has 14 amino acids. Trimming took off 5 bases at V and 0 bases at J, with 5 bases between the two ends. Germline assignment: CDR1 SEHNR and CDR2 FQNEAQ (reference sequence). The CDR3 protein is CASSASSYNSPLHF. The CDR3 DNA reads as TGTGCCAGCAGCGCGAGCTCCTATAATTCACCCCTCCACTTT.

This rearrangement joins TRBV30 to TRBJ1-1, with 10 positions matching TRBD1. CDR1 GTSNPN and CDR2 SVGIG come from the germline V gene (reference sequence). Unmatched junction bases numbered 13, after V lost 8 bases and J lost 1 base. The CDR3 contains 16 residues. The CDR3 DNA follows: TGTGCCCGCTCGACAGGGGGCATCTCCTGGAACACTGAAGCTTTCTTT. This gives the protein CARSTGGISWNTEAFF.

With respect to this clone: The same CDR3 arises from other DNA sequences in this sample as well. The rearrangement joins TRBV5-1 to TRBJ2-1; TRBD2 might be the D (5 bases). The CDR3 loop spans 14 amino acids. V was clipped by 5 bases and J by 7 bases, with 16 bases between them. Germline V gene lookup returns CDR1 SGHRS and CDR2 YFSETQ. CDR3 in DNA: TGCGCCAGCAGTCCATTCCTGTCGGGGAATGAGCAGTTCTTC. It specifies CASSPFLSGNEQFF.

The rearrangement uses TRBV19 and TRBJ1-6; TRBD1 matches 8 bases. Germline CDR1 is LNHDA and CDR2 is SQIVND (reference sequence). Losses at the gene ends were 10 bases for V and 5 bases for J; bases not matched to a gene: 10. The CDR3 is 15 amino acids. For the CDR3, the DNA is TGTGCCATTCGCGAATCGGGACAGGATAATTCACCCCTCCACTTT. This encodes CAIRESGQDNSPLHF. The complete variable domain, with remaining parts taken from reference TRBV19 and TRBJ1-6, reads DGGITQSPKYLFRKEGQNVTLSCEQNLNHDAMYWYRQDPGQGLRLIYYSQIVNDFQKGDIAEGYSVSREKKESFPLTVTSAQKNPTAFYLCAIRESGQDNSPLHFGNGTRLTVT.

The rearrangement joins TRBV28 to TRBJ1-2; D not certain. The V end was cut by 2 bases, the J end by 6 bases, with 10 bases between. Germline V gene lookup returns CDR1 MDHEN and CDR2 SYDVKM. This CDR3 has 13 residues. This CDR3 is CASSLPNTNGYTF. CDR3 sequence (DNA): TGTGCCAGCAGTTTACCCAACACCAATGGCTACACCTTC.

V and J are TRBV5-1 and TRBJ2-7; possibly TRBD1 for D (6 bases). The CDR3 has 13 residues. Trimming cost V 4 bases and J 6 bases, with 14 bases left between them. Germline V gives CDR1 SGHRS, CDR2 YFSETQ. CDR3 nucleotide sequence: TGCGCCAGCAGCCAAATAACAGGGTCCGAGCAGTACTTC. Translating gives CASSQITGSEQYF.

This chain connects TRBV28 to TRBJ2-1; TRBD2 aligns across 8 bases. The V segment lost 5 bases and the J segment 2 bases; nucleotides outside the gene matches: 8. Germline CDR1 is MDHEN and CDR2 is SYDVKM. The CDR3 is 16 residues long. CDR3 in DNA: TGTGCCAGCAGTCCCCCGGGGGGGGCCGCCTACAATGAGCAGTTCTTC. It encodes CASSPPGGAAYNEQFF.

The chain recombines TRBV19 with TRBJ2-7; D gene uncertain. Germline CDR1 LNHDA, CDR2 SQIVND (reference sequence). The CDR3 totals 13 residues. Trimming took off 3 bases at V and 0 bases at J, with 6 bases between the two ends. The CDR3: CASSMADSYEQYF. The CDR3, as DNA: TGTGCCAGTAGTATGGCGGACTCCTACGAGCAGTACTTC.